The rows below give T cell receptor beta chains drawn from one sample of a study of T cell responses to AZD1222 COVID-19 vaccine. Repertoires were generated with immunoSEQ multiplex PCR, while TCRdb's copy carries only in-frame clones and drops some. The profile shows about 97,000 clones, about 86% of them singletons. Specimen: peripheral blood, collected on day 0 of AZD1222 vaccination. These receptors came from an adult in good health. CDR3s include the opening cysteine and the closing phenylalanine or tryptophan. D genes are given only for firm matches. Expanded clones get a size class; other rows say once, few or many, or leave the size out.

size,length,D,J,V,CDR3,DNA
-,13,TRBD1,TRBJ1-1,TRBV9,CASSGDRGGEAFF,TGTGCCAGCAGCGGGGACAGGGGAGGGGAAGCTTTCTTT
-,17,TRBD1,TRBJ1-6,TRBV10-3,CAISELLPGQGDSPLHF,TGTGCCATCAGTGAGTTACTCCCGGGACAGGGGGATTCACCCCTCCACTTT
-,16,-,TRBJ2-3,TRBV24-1,CATENRELGGTDTQYF,TGTGCCACCGAGAACAGGGAACTAGGCGGCACAGATACGCAGTATTTT
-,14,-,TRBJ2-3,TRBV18,CASSPLGDADTQYF,TGTGCCAGCTCACCACTCGGGGACGCAGATACGCAGTATTTT
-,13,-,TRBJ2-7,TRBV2,CASSVTVEYEQYF,TGTGCCAGCAGTGTCACGGTTGAGTACGAGCAGTACTTC
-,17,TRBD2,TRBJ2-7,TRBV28,CASTFGTSGSYTYEQYF,TGTGCCAGCACCTTCGGCACTAGCGGGTCCTACACCTACGAGCAGTACTTC
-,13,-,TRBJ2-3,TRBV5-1,CASSPPGADTQYF,TGCGCCAGCAGCCCCCCAGGCGCAGATACGCAGTATTTT
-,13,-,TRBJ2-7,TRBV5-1,CASSPAGVPEQYF,TGCGCCAGCAGCCCAGCTGGAGTTCCCGAGCAGTACTTC
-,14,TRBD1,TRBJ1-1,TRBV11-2,CASSLGQGYTEAFF,TGTGCCAGCAGCCTGGGACAGGGCTACACTGAAGCTTTCTTT
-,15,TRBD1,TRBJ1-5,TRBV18,CASSPFGTGDQPQHF,TGTGCCAGCTCACCATTCGGGACAGGGGATCAGCCCCAGCATTTT
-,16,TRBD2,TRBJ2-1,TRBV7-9,CASNVRSGRASDEQFF,TGTGCCAGCAACGTTCGAAGCGGGAGGGCCAGCGATGAGCAGTTCTTC
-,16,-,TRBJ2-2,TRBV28,CASSLPRGMSTGELFF,TGTGCCAGCAGTCTACCAAGGGGGATGTCCACCGGGGAGCTGTTTTTT
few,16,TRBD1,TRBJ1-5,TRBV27,CASSLSLGQPPMAQHF,TGTGCCAGCAGTTTATCCCTGGGACAGCCCCCAATGGCCCAGCATTTT
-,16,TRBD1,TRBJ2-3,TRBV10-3,CAISDPQGVGTDTQYF,TGTGCCATCAGTGACCCACAGGGGGTAGGCACAGATACGCAGTATTTT
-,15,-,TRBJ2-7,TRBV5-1,CASSLAGDYLGEQYF,TGCGCCAGCAGCTTGGCAGGGGACTATCTCGGGGAGCAGTACTTC
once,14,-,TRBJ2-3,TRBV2,CASKGRPSTDTQYF,TGTGCCAGCAAGGGCAGGCCTAGCACAGATACGCAGTATTTT
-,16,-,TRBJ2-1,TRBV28,CASSFWGGVSTNEQFF,TGTGCCAGCAGTTTTTGGGGCGGGGTGTCGACGAATGAGCAGTTCTTC
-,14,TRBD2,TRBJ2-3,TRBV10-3,CAIRREGSTDTQYF,TGTGCCATCAGACGGGAGGGGAGCACAGATACGCAGTATTTT
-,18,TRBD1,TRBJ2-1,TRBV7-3,CASSFQGTGRFENNEQFF,TGTGCCAGCAGCTTCCAGGGGACAGGCCGTTTTGAGAACAATGAGCAGTTCTTC
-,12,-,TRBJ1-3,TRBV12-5,CASGGAGNTIYF,TGTGCTAGTGGCGGCGCTGGAAACACCATATATTTT
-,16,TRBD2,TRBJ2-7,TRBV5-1,CASSLASASGFYEQYF,TGCGCCAGCAGCTTGGCCTCGGCTAGCGGATTCTACGAGCAGTACTTC
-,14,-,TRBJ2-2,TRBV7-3,CASSLTLLGGELFF,TGTGCCAGCAGCTTAACGTTACTAGGCGGGGAGCTGTTTTTT
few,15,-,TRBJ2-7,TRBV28,CASSPMVAGNLRQYF,TGTGCCAGCAGTCCTATGGTGGCAGGGAATCTCCGACAGTACTTC
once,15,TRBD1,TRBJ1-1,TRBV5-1,CASSSQQGGNTEAFF,TGCGCCAGCAGCTCGCAACAGGGGGGAAACACTGAAGCTTTCTTT
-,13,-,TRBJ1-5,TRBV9,CASSVEGLQPQHF,TGTGCCAGCAGCGTAGAGGGATTGCAGCCCCAGCATTTT
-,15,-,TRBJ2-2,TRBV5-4,CASSLEARATGELFF,TGTGCCAGCAGCTTGGAGGCGCGGGCCACCGGGGAGCTGTTTTTT
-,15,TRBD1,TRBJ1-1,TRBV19,CASSIRAGGNTEAFF,TGTGCCAGTAGTATAAGGGCAGGGGGTAATACTGAAGCTTTCTTT
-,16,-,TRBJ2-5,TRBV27,CASSFMARGAWETQYF,TGTGCCAGCAGTTTCATGGCCAGGGGGGCATGGGAGACCCAGTACTTC
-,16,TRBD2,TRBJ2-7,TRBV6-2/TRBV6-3,CASSRSPGLGVPEQYF,TGTGCCAGCAGCCGATCACCGGGACTAGGGGTCCCCGAGCAGTACTTC
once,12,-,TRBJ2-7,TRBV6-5,CASRGATTEQYF,TGTGCCAGCAGGGGGGCAACTACGGAGCAGTACTTC
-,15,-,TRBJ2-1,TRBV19,CASSLPRAVYNEQFF,TGTGCCAGTAGCCTACCCCGAGCCGTCTACAATGAGCAGTTCTTC
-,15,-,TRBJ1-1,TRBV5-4,CASSSGRSMNTEAFF,TGTGCCAGCAGCTCCGGACGGAGCATGAACACTGAAGCTTTCTTT
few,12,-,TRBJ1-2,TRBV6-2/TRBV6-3,CASSYSGGGYTF,TGTGCCAGCAGTTACTCGGGCGGTGGCTACACCTTC
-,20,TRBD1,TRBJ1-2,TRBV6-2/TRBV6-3,CASSPHENSGTGGEGDGYTF,TGTGCCAGCAGTCCCCACGAAAATAGTGGGACAGGGGGCGAGGGAGATGGCTACACCTTC
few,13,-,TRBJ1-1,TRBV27,CASSFTGMSEAFF,TGTGCCAGCAGTTTCACAGGGATGTCTGAAGCTTTCTTT
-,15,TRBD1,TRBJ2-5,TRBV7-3,CASSPYTGAQETQYF,TGTGCCAGCAGCCCATACACAGGGGCCCAAGAGACCCAGTACTTC
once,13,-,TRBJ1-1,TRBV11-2,CASSLARVAEAFF,TGTGCCAGCAGCTTAGCCAGGGTAGCTGAAGCTTTCTTT
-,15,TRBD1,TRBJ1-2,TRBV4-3,CASSQVRQGAGGYTF,TGCGCCAGCAGCCAAGTGAGACAGGGGGCGGGGGGCTACACCTTC
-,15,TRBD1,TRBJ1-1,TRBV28,CASSPSQGPNTEAFF,TGTGCCAGCAGTCCCTCACAGGGGCCGAACACTGAAGCTTTCTTT
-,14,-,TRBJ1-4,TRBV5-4,CASSLGQLNEKLFF,TGTGCCAGCAGCTTGGGACAGCTAAATGAAAAACTGTTTTTT
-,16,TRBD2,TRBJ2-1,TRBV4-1,CASSPTSGRAYNEQFF,TGCGCCAGCAGTCCGACTAGCGGGAGGGCCTACAATGAGCAGTTCTTC
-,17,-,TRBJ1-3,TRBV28,CASSFLAPDSSGNTIYF,TGTGCCAGCAGTTTCCTGGCTCCGGACAGCTCTGGAAACACCATATATTTT
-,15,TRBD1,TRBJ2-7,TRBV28,CASSLTGTGIYEQYF,TGTGCCAGCAGTCTAACCGGGACAGGGATCTACGAGCAGTACTTC
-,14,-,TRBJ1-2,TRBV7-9,CASSLVWIPYGYTF,TGTGCCAGCAGCTTAGTTTGGATTCCCTATGGCTACACCTTC
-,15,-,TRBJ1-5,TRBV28,CASSFSPTGNQPQHF,TGTGCCAGCAGTTTTAGTCCGACAGGCAATCAGCCCCAGCATTTT
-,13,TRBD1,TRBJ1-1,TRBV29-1,CSVGGQGGTEAFF,TGCAGCGTTGGTGGACAGGGAGGGACTGAAGCTTTCTTT